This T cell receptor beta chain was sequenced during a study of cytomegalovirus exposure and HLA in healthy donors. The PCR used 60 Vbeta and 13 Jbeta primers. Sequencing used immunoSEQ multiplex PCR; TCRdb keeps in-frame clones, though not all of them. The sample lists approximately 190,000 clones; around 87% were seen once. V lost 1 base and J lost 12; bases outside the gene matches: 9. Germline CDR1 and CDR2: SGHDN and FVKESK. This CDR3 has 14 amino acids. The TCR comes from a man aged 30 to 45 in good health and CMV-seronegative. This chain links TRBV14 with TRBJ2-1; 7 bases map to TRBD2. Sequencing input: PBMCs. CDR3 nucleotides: TGTGCCAGCAGCCAAGGTCGGACTAGATTGGGGCAGTTCTTC. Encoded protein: CASSQGRTRLGQFF.